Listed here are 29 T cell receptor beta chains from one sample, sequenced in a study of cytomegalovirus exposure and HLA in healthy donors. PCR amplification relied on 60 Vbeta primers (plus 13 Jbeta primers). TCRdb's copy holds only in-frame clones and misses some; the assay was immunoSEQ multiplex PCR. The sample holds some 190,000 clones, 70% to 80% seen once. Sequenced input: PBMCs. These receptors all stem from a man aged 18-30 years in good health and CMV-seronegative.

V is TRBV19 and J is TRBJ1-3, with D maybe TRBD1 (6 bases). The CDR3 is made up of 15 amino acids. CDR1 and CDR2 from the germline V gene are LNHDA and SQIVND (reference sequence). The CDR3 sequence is CSTVDRGGARNTIYF. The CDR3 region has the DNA TGTTCGACAGTAGACCGAGGGGGGGCTCGAAACACCATATATTTT.

The CDR3 loop reads CAWSSDQETQYF. The CDR3 nucleotides are TGTGCCTGGAGTTCAGACCAAGAGACCCAGTACTTC. The gene calls are TRBV30 and TRBJ2-5, with no clear D. Looked up from germline, CDR1 is GTSNPN and CDR2 is SVGIG (reference sequence). Trimming shortened V by 2 bases and J by 0 bases, and 4 bases separated the two germline ends. CDR3 length: 12 residues.

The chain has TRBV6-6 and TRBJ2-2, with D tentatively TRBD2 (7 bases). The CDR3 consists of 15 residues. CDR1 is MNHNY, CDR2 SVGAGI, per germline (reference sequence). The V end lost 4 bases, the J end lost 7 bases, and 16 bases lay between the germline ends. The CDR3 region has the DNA TGTGCCAGCAGTTGGGGGGGGGCGCAAAGCGGGGAGCTGTTTTTT. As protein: CASSWGGAQSGELFF.

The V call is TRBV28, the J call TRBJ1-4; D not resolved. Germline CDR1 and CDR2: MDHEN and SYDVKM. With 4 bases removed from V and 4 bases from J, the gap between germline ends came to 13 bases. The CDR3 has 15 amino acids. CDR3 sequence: CASSSPRGLNEKLFF. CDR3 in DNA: TGTGCCAGCAGTTCCCCCCGCGGGCTTAATGAAAAACTGTTTTTT.

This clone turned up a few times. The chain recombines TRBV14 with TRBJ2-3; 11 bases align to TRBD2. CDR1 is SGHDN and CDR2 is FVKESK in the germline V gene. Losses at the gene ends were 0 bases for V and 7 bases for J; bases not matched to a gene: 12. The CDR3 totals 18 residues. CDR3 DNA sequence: TGTGCCAGCAGCCAAGACGGCCTAGCGGGGGGACAAGGGCATACGCAGTATTTT. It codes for CASSQDGLAGGQGHTQYF.

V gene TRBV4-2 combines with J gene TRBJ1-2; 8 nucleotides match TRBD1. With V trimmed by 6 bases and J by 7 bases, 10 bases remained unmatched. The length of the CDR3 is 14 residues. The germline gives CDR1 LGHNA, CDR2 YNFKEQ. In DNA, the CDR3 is TGTGCCAGCAGTCCCTCCGGACAGGGTTTTGGCTACACCTTC. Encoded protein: CASSPSGQGFGYTF.

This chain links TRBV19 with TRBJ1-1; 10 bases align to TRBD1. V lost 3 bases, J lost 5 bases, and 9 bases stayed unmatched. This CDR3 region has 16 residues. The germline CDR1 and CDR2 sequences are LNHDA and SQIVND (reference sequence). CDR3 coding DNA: TGTGCCAGTAGTATTCCAAGGACAGGGGGGAAGACTGAAGCTTTCTTT. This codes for CASSIPRTGGKTEAFF.

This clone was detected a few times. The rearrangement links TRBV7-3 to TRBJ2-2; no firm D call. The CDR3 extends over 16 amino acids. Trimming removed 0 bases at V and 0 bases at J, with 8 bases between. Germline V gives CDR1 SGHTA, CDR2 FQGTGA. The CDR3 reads CASSLTGRTNTGELFF. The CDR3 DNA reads TGTGCCAGCAGCTTAACTGGCAGGACGAACACCGGGGAGCTGTTTTTT.

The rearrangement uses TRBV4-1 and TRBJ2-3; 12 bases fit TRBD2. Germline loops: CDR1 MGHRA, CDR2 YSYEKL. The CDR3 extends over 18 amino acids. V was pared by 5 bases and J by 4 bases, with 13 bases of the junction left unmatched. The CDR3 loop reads CASSSKPLSSGRADTQYF. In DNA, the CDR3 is TGCGCCAGCAGCTCTAAACCTCTTTCTAGCGGGAGGGCAGATACGCAGTATTTT.

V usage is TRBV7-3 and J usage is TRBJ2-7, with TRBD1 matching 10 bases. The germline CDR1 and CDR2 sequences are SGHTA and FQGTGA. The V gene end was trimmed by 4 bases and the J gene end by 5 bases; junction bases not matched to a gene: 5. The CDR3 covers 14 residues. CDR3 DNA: TGTGCCAGCAGCTCCGGGACAGGGGCGGACGAGCAGTACTTC. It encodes CASSSGTGADEQYF. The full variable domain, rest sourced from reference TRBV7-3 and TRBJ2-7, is GAGVSQTPSNKVTEKGKYVELRCDPISGHTALYWYRQSLGQGPEFLIYFQGTGAADDSGLPNDRFFAVRPEGSVSTLKIQRTERGDSAVYLCASSSGTGADEQYFGPGTRLTVT.

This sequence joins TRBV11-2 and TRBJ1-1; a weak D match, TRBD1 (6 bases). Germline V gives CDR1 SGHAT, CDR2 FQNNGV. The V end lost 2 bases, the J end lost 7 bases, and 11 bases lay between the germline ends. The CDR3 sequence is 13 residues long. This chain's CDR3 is CASSLRADSEAFF. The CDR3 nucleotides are TGTGCCAGCAGCTTAAGGGCGGACAGTGAAGCTTTCTTT.

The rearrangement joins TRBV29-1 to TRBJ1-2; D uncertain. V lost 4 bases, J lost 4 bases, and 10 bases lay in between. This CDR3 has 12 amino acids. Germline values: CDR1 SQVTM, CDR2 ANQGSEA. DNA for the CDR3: TGCAGCGTTGGCCGGGGAGCCTATGGCTACACCTTC. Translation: CSVGRGAYGYTF.

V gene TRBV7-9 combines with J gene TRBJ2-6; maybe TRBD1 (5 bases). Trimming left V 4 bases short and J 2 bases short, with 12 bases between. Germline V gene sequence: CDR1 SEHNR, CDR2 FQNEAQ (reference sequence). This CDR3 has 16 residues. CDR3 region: CASSSRQPAGANVLTF. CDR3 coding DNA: TGTGCCAGCAGCTCCCGACAGCCAGCTGGGGCCAACGTCCTGACTTTC.

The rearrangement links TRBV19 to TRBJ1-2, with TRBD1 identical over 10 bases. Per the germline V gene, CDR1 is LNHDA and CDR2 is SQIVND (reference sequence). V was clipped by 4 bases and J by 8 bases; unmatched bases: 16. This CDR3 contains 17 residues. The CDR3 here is CASSTYNRGQGSRGYTF. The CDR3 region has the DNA TGTGCCAGTAGTACTTACAACCGGGGACAGGGGTCCAGGGGCTACACCTTC.

The CDR3 region has the DNA TGTGCCAGCAGCTCCTTAGGGCAGGACTTTAACTATGGCTACACCTTC. Residues: CASSSLGQDFNYGYTF. The rearrangement joins TRBV7-9 to TRBJ1-2; no firm D call. Germline-derived CDR1 and CDR2 are SEHNR and FQNEAQ (reference sequence). V was cut by 4 bases and J by 1 base, with 16 bases left in between. The CDR3 consists of 16 residues. The variable domain in full, completed from reference TRBV7-9 and TRBJ1-2, reads DTGVSQNPRHKITKRGQNVTFRCDPISEHNRLYWYRQTLGQGPEFLTYFQNEAQLEKSRLLSDRFSAERPKGSFSTLEIQRTEQGDSAMYLCASSSLGQDFNYGYTFGSGTRLTVV.

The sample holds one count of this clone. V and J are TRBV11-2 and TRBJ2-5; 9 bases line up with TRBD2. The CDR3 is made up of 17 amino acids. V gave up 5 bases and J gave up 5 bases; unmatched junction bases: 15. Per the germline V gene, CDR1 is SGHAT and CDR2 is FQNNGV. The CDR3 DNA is TGTGCCAGCAGCCACTCGGGACTAGCAACAAAATGGGAGACCCAGTACTTC. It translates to CASSHSGLATKWETQYF.

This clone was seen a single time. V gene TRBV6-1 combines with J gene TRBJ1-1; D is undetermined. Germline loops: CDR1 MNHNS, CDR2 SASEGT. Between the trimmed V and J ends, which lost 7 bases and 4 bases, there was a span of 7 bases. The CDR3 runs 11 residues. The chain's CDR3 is CASKFSTEAFF. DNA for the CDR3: TGTGCCAGCAAGTTTAGCACTGAAGCTTTCTTT.

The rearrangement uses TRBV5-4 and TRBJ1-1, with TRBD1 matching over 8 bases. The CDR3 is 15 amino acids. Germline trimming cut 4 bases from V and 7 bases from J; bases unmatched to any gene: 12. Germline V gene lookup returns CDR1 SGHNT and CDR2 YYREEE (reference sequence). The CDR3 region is CASSRGGDRTCEAFF. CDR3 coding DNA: TGTGCCAGCAGCCGGGGCGGGGACAGGACATGTGAAGCTTTCTTT.

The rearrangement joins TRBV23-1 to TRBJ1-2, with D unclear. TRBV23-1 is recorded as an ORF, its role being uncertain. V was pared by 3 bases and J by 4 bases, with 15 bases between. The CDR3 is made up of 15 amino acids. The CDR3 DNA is TGCGCCAGCAGTCATACAAGACTAACTATCTATGGCTACACCTTC. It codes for CASSHTRLTIYGYTF.

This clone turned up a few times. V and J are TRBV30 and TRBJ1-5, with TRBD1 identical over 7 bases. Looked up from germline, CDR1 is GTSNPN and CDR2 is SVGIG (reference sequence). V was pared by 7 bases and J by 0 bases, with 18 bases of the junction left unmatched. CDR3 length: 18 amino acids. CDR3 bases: TGTGCCTACTCCCCCTACAGGGGCTCGTATTATAGCAATCAGCCCCAGCATTTT. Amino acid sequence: CAYSPYRGSYYSNQPQHF.

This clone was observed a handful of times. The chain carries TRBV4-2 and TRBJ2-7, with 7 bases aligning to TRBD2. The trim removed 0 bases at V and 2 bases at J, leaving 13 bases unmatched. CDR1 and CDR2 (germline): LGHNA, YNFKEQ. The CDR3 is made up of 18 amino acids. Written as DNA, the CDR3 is TGTGCCAGCAGCCAAGAAACGGGAGGCTCCTCCACCGCCTACGAGCAGTACTTC. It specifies CASSQETGGSSTAYEQYF.

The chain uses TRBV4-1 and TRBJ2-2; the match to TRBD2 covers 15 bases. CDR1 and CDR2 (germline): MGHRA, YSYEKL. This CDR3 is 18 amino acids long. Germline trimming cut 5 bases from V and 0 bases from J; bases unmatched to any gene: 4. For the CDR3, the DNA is TGCGCCAGCAGCTATGGACTAGCGGGAGGGCCGAACACCGGGGAGCTGTTTTTT. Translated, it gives CASSYGLAGGPNTGELFF.

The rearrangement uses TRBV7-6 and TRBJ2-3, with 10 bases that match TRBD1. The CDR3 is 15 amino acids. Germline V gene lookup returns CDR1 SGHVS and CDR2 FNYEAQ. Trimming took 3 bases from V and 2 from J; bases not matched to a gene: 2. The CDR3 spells CASSFGQGVTDTQYF. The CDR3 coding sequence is TGTGCCAGCAGCTTTGGACAGGGGGTCACAGATACGCAGTATTTT.

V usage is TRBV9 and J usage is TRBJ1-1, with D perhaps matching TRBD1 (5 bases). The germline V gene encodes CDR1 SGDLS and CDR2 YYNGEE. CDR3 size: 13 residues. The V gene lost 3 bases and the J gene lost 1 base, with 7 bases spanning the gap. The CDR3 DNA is TGTGCCAGCAGCGGGGGGGGGAACACTGAAGCTTTCTTT. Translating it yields CASSGGGNTEAFF.

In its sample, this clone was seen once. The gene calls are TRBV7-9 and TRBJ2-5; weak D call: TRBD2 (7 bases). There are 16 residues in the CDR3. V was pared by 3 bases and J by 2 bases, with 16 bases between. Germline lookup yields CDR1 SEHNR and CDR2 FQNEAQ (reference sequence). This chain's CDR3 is CASSFSGGGRQETQYF. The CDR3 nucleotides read TGTGCCAGCAGCTTCTCCGGGGGCGGGAGACAAGAGACCCAGTACTTC.

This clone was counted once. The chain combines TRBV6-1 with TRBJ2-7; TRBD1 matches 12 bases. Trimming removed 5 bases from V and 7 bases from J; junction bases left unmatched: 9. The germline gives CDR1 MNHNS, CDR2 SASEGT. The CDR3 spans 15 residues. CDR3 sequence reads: CASSHRDRGLGEQYF. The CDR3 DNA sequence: TGTGCCAGCAGTCACCGGGACAGGGGGCTAGGGGAGCAGTACTTC.

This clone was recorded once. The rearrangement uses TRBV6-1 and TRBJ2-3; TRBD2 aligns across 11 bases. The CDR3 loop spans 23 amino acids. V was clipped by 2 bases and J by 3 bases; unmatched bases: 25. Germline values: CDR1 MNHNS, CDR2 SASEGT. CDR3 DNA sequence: TGTGCCAGCAGTGAAACTAGCGGGGGTATTTTGCTCTCGTCTCATTGGGCGACAGATACGCAGTATTTT. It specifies CASSETSGGILLSSHWATDTQYF.

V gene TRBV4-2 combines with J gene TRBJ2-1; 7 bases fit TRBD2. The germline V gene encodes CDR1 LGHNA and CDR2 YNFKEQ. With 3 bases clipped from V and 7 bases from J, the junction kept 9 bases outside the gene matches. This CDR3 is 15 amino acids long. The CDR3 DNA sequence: TGTGCCAGCAGCCAGATGCTAGCGGAGGGAAATGAGCAGTTCTTC. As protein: CASSQMLAEGNEQFF.

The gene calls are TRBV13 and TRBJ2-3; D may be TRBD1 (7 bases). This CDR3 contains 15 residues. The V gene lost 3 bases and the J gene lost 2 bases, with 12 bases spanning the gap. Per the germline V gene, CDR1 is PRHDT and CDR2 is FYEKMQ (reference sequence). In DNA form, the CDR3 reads TGTGCCAGCAGCTTTCCAGGGGGGCTCACAGATACGCAGTATTTT. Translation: CASSFPGGLTDTQYF. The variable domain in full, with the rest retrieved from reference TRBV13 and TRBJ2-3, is AAGVIQSPRHLIKEKRETATLKCYPIPRHDTVYWYQQGPGQDPQFLISFYEKMQSDKGSIPDRFSAQQFSDYHSELNMSSLELGDSALYFCASSFPGGLTDTQYFGPGTRLTVL.